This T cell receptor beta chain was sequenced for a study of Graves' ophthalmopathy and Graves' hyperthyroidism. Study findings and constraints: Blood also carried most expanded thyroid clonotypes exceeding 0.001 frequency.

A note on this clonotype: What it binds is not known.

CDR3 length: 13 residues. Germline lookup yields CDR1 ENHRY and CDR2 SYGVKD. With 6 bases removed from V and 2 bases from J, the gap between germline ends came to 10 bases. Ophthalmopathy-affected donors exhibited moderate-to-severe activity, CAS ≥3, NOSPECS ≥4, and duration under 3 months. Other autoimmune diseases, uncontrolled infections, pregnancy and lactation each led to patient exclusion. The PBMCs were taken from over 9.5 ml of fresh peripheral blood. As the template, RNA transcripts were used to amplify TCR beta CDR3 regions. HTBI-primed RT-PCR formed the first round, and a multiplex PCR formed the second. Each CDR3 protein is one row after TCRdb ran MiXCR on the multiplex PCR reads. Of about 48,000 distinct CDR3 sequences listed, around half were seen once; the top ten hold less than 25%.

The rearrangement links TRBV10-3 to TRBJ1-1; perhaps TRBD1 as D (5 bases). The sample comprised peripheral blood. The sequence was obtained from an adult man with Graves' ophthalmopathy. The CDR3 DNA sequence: TGTGCCATCAGGAGGACATCCAACACTGAAGCTTTCTTT. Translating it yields CAIRRTSNTEAFF.